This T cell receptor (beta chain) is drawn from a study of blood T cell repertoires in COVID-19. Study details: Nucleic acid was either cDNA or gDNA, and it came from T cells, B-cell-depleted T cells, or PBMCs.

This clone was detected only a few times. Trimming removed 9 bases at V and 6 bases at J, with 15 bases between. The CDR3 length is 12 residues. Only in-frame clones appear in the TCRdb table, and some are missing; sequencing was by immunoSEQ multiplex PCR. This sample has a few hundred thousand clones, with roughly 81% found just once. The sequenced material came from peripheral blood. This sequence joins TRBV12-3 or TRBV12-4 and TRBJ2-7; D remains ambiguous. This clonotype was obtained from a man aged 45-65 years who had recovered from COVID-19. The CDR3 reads CASSLGSPEQYF. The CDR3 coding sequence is TGTGCCAGTAGCCTAGGATCCCCCGAGCAGTACTTC.